The rows below give T cell receptor beta chains drawn from one sample of a study of blood T cell repertoires in COVID-19. Measured with immunoSEQ multiplex PCR; TCRdb has only the in-frame clones, and not every one. In the table there are about 180,000 clones, under 90% of which are singletons. Input material: peripheral blood. The source is a person aged 70 to 85 with COVID-19, enrolled during active disease. Both conserved end residues are part of each CDR3. A D gene is named only where the DNA matches it firmly. Clone size is stated in some rows and not others, as once, few, many or a class when expanded.

TRBV7-2	TRBJ1-5	15	NA	once	CASSFAQGSNQPQHF	TGTGCCAGCAGCTTTGCCCAGGGAAGCAATCAGCCCCAGCATTTT
TRBV14	TRBJ2-2	14	NA	NA	CASSQFSWTGELFF	TGTGCCAGCAGCCAATTTAGCTGGACCGGGGAGCTGTTTTTT
TRBV21-1	TRBJ2-1	21	NA	once	CASSVQVGVSEVAGIYNEQFF	TGTGCCAGCAGCGTCCAGGTTGGTGTCTCAGAGGTAGCGGGTATATACAATGAGCAGTTCTTC
TRBV6-6	TRBJ2-1	15	NA	NA	CASSFGGAAYNEQFF	TGTGCCAGCAGTTTTGGGGGGGCCGCCTACAATGAGCAGTTCTTC
TRBV19	TRBJ1-6	15	NA	many	CASSIQGSVNSPLHF	TGTGCCAGTAGTATCCAGGGGAGTGTCAATTCACCCCTCCACTTT
TRBV28	TRBJ2-5	15	NA	NA	CASSFFGGHQETQYF	TGTGCCAGCAGTTTTTTTGGAGGACACCAAGAGACCCAGTACTTC
TRBV20-1	TRBJ1-5	14	NA	once	CSASRGGAGQPQHF	TGCAGTGCTAGTAGGGGAGGGGCTGGTCAGCCCCAGCATTTT
TRBV2	TRBJ2-2	14	TRBD1	NA	CASTGTGRTGELFF	TGTGCCAGCACCGGGACAGGGCGAACCGGGGAGCTGTTTTTT
TRBV7-8	TRBJ1-2	14	TRBD1	once	CASSRTTGAYGYTF	TGTGCCAGCAGCCGCACGACAGGGGCCTATGGCTACACCTTC
TRBV5-1	TRBJ1-2	14	TRBD1	NA	CASSLAGTGGGYTF	TGCGCCAGCAGCTTGGCCGGGACAGGAGGCGGCTACACCTTC
TRBV14	TRBJ1-4	19	NA	NA	CASSQDSPLWGGRVEKLFF	TGTGCCAGCAGCCAAGATAGTCCCTTGTGGGGGGGGCGCGTCGAAAAACTGTTTTTT
TRBV2	TRBJ2-5	15	TRBD2	NA	CASSHRSGREETQYF	TGTGCCAGCAGTCACCGTAGCGGGAGGGAAGAGACCCAGTACTTC
TRBV9	TRBJ2-7	15	NA	NA	CASSGGLLQANEQYF	TGTGCCAGCAGTGGTGGGCTCCTTCAAGCCAACGAGCAGTACTTC
TRBV24-1	TRBJ1-5	13	NA	once	CATSDSSYQPQHF	TGTGCCACCAGTGATTCCTCGTATCAGCCCCAGCATTTT
TRBV7-9	TRBJ1-5	14	TRBD1	NA	CASSRTGNNQPQHF	TGTGCCAGCAGCCGGACAGGGAACAATCAGCCCCAGCATTTT
TRBV11-2	TRBJ1-3	15	NA	NA	CASSLAQSSGNTIYF	TGTGCCAGCAGCTTAGCACAGAGCTCTGGAAACACCATATATTTT
TRBV9	TRBJ2-5	16	TRBD1	NA	CASSVRGGIRQETQYF	TGTGCCAGCAGCGTAAGAGGGGGCATCCGTCAAGAGACCCAGTACTTC
TRBV18	TRBJ2-1	15	TRBD2	NA	CASSVAGGTYNEQFF	TGTGCCAGCTCAGTAGCGGGGGGCACCTACAATGAGCAGTTCTTC
TRBV28	TRBJ2-1	16	TRBD2	NA	CASSLTGLAGGNEQFF	TGTGCCAGCAGTTTAACAGGACTAGCGGGGGGGAATGAGCAGTTCTTC
TRBV18	TRBJ1-1	18	TRBD1	NA	CASSPRQGQGGMNTEAFF	TGTGCCAGCTCACCACGTCAGGGACAGGGGGGTATGAACACTGAAGCTTTCTTT
TRBV29-1	TRBJ1-1	13	NA	NA	CSVRSREGTEAFF	TGCAGCGTTAGGTCCAGGGAGGGAACTGAAGCTTTCTTT
TRBV7-3	TRBJ2-1	15	TRBD2	NA	CASSQTLAGGGEQFF	TGTGCCAGCAGCCAAACTCTAGCGGGGGGTGGTGAGCAGTTCTTC
TRBV6-6	TRBJ1-2	16	TRBD1	NA	CASSQQRTGGSYGYTF	TGTGCCAGCAGCCAGCAACGGACAGGGGGCAGCTATGGCTACACCTTC
TRBV7-3	TRBJ1-2	13	NA	NA	CASRAGMNYGYTF	TGTGCCAGCAGAGCGGGGATGAACTATGGCTACACCTTC
TRBV6-6	TRBJ1-6	13	NA	NA	CASKGVYNSPLHF	TGTGCCAGCAAAGGGGTTTATAATTCACCCCTCCACTTT
TRBV21-1	TRBJ2-2	16	NA	NA	CASSKWAGAFTGELFF	TGTGCCAGCAGCAAATGGGCGGGGGCGTTCACCGGGGAGCTGTTTTTT
TRBV6-6	TRBJ1-5	16	TRBD1	NA	CASSRRTGGSDQPQHF	TGTGCCAGCAGTCGTCGTACAGGGGGCTCGGATCAGCCCCAGCATTTT
TRBV7-2	TRBJ2-4	16	TRBD1	NA	CASSLRTGVAKNIQYF	TGTGCCAGCAGCCTGAGGACAGGGGTTGCCAAAAACATTCAGTACTTC
TRBV10-3	TRBJ2-1	14	NA	NA	CATSGLSSYNEQFF	TGTGCCACGTCGGGACTGAGCTCCTACAATGAGCAGTTCTTC
TRBV3-1/TRBV3-2	TRBJ2-2	16	NA	few	CASSLKWEKGSGELFF	TGTGCCAGCAGCCTCAAGTGGGAGAAAGGGTCCGGGGAGCTGTTTTTT
TRBV28	TRBJ1-2	15	TRBD1	NA	CASSFRGTGVGGYTF	TGTGCCAGCAGTTTTAGGGGGACAGGGGTTGGTGGCTACACCTTC
TRBV27	TRBJ2-2	13	NA	NA	CASSYTYTGELFF	TGTGCCAGCAGTTACACGTACACCGGGGAGCTGTTTTTT
TRBV4-3	TRBJ2-7	15	TRBD2	NA	CASSQNAGEGWEQYF	TGCGCCAGCAGCCAAAACGCGGGGGAGGGTTGGGAGCAGTACTTC
TRBV29-1	TRBJ1-1	13	NA	NA	CSARSVLYTEAFF	TGCAGCGCCCGGTCCGTTTTATACACTGAAGCTTTCTTT
TRBV30	TRBJ1-1	13	TRBD1	NA	CAWSGTGAAEAFF	TGTGCCTGGTCCGGGACAGGGGCGGCTGAAGCTTTCTTT
TRBV5-1	TRBJ2-1	12	NA	NA	CASSHGTNEQFF	TGCGCCAGCAGCCATGGCACCAATGAGCAGTTCTTC
TRBV4-1	TRBJ1-2	15	NA	NA	CASSQGRQGYYGYTF	TGCGCCAGCAGCCAAGGGCGGCAGGGTTACTATGGCTACACCTTC
TRBV7-2	TRBJ1-1	14	NA	NA	CASSLAQGNTEAFF	TGTGCCAGCAGCTTAGCACAGGGGAACACTGAAGCTTTCTTT
TRBV11-2	TRBJ1-2	14	NA	NA	CASSPAGQLYGYTF	TGTGCCAGCAGCCCCGCCGGACAGCTATATGGCTACACCTTC
TRBV28	TRBJ2-5	12	NA	NA	CASSTSLETQYF	TGTGCCAGCAGTACTAGCTTGGAGACCCAGTACTTC